The next 11 T cell receptor beta chains were all read from a single sample in a study of regulatory T cells in long-lasting Graves disease (dated by TCRdb to the early 2020s). Reading the label with the study, this specimen's time point is: newly diagnosed GD, antithyroid drugs for less than 3 months. For both TCR sequencing and RNA sequencing, RNA was extracted from PBMCs using TRIzol. Library preparation was by multiplex PCR. The instrument was an Illumina HiSeq 4000. To build TCR beta libraries, CDR3 regions were amplified by Arm-PCR using iRepertoire HTBI primers. The public reads were reprocessed in TCRdb via fastp at Q25 and MiXCR, keeping in-frame beta chains. CDR3 protein duplicates are merged, each entry listing the most common genes and DNA. The sample data list a few hundred thousand distinct CDR3 sequences, and roughly a fifth of these were observed just once. The ten biggest clones cover roughly 13% of the sample.

This specimen consisted of peripheral blood mononuclear cells (PBMCs), obtained at new diagnosis, from a patient treated with antithyroid drugs. The receptors shown here come from a female donor with Graves disease.

Regarding this clonotype: A read error is possible here, since a much larger clone lies one base away. The chain joins TRBV5-6 to TRBJ1-1, with unresolved D. The CDR3 has 14 residues. The germline V gene has CDR1 SGHDT and CDR2 YYEEEE. Between the trimmed V and J ends, which lost 6 bases and 4 bases, there was a span of 16 bases. The CDR3 protein is CASIRAAMSTEAFF. As DNA, the CDR3 is TGTGCCAGCATCCGGGCAGCCATGAGCACTGAAGCTTTCTTT.

This clonotype was counted a few times. V gene TRBV6-5 combines with J gene TRBJ2-7; possible D gene TRBD1, 6 bases. Deletions cut 2 bases from V and 6 bases from J, with 17 bases between. Per the germline V gene, CDR1 is MNHEY and CDR2 is SVGAGI. The CDR3 contains 15 residues. CDR3: CASSYTQGMGCEQYF. The CDR3 coding sequence is TGTGCCAGCAGTTACACACAGGGTATGGGCTGCGAGCAGTACTTC.

Notes on this clonotype: Being one base from a much bigger clone, this may be a read error. The chain joins TRBV4-1 to TRBJ2-5, with TRBD1 identical over 10 bases. V lost 4 bases to trimming and J lost 7 bases; unmatched junction nucleotides: 6. Germline V gene lookup returns CDR1 MGHRA and CDR2 YSYEKL. The CDR3 loop spans 14 amino acids. This chain's CDR3 is CASSRGQGLGTQYF. CDR3 bases: TGCGCCAGCAGCCGGGGACAGGGGTTGGGGACCCAGTACTTC.

The chain uses TRBV15 and TRBJ1-2; TRBD1 might be the D (6 bases). The V gene's germline CDR1 is LNHNV and CDR2 YYDKDF (reference sequence). V was trimmed by 5 bases and J by 4 bases, leaving 20 bases between them. This CDR3 has 16 residues. For the CDR3, the DNA is TGTGCCACCAGCGCCCGATTCACAGGGAAAGGCTATGGCTACACCTTC. This codes for CATSARFTGKGYGYTF.

The chain joins TRBV19 to TRBJ1-2; 9 bases match TRBD1. V gave up 8 bases and J gave up 4 bases; unmatched junction bases: 8. This CDR3 is built from 14 residues. Germline CDR1 is LNHDA and CDR2 is SQIVND (reference sequence). The CDR3 nucleotides read TGTGCCAGTCGAGGACAGGGGACGGCCTATGGCTACACCTTC. Translated, it gives CASRGQGTAYGYTF. The whole variable domain, remainder taken from reference TRBV19 and TRBJ1-2, is DGGITQSPKYLFRKEGQNVTLSCEQNLNHDAMYWYRQDPGQGLRLIYYSQIVNDFQKGDIAEGYSVSREKKESFPLTVTSAQKNPTAFYLCASRGQGTAYGYTFGSGTRLTVV.

This clonotype was seen ten or more times. The gene calls are TRBV2 and TRBJ1-5; D is undetermined. Per germline, CDR1 SNHLY and CDR2 FYNNEI. Trimming took 5 bases from V and 3 from J, leaving 2 bases between them. This CDR3 comprises 11 residues. CDR3: CASSNNQPQHF. The DNA of the CDR3 is TGTGCCAGCAGTAACAATCAGCCCCAGCATTTT.

In the case of this clonotype: A single base separates this from a much larger clone, so it may be a read error. The chain is built from TRBV2 and TRBJ1-6; 8 bases are a match to TRBD1. Germline CDR1 is SNHLY and CDR2 is FYNNEI. CDR3 length: 14 residues. After removal of 7 bases from V and 11 bases from J, the junction contained 10 bases not matched to a gene. This chain's CDR3 is CASNVQGDDPPLHF. The CDR3 DNA sequence: TGTGCCAGCAACGTACAGGGGGACGATCCACCCCTCCACTTT.

This clonotype was recorded many times. This rearrangement joins TRBV27 to TRBJ2-5, with 12 bases fitting TRBD2. The J segment lost 4 bases and the V segment lost 2 bases, leaving 5 bases of the junction unmatched. The CDR3 extends over 16 amino acids. Germline values: CDR1 MNHEY, CDR2 SMNVEV (reference sequence). The CDR3 DNA sequence: TGTGCCAGCAGTTTAGGACTAGCGGGGAGTCCAGAGACCCAGTACTTC. It translates to CASSLGLAGSPETQYF.

This clonotype came up many times. This chain links TRBV15 with TRBJ1-1; D remains ambiguous. The CDR3 runs to 14 residues. V lost 2 bases and J 0 bases, leaving 7 bases between the germline ends. The germline gives CDR1 LNHNV, CDR2 YYDKDF (reference sequence). CDR3: CATSRSALNTEAFF. The CDR3 region has the DNA TGTGCCACCAGCAGAAGTGCCCTGAACACTGAAGCTTTCTTT.

This clonotype was seen a few times. The genes are TRBV19 and TRBJ1-1; 7 nucleotides match TRBD1. The CDR3 has 15 amino acids. The V segment lost 3 bases and the J segment 4 bases; nucleotides outside the gene matches: 8. Germline CDR1 is LNHDA and CDR2 is SQIVND (reference sequence). In DNA form, the CDR3 reads TGTGCCAGTAGTATCGGAGGGGGCGCGGGCACTGAAGCTTTCTTT. Protein sequence: CASSIGGGAGTEAFF. The full variable domain, with the rest looked up from reference TRBV19 and TRBJ1-1, is DGGITQSPKYLFRKEGQNVTLSCEQNLNHDAMYWYRQDPGQGLRLIYYSQIVNDFQKGDIAEGYSVSREKKESFPLTVTSAQKNPTAFYLCASSIGGGAGTEAFFGQGTRLTVV.

This clonotype has a handful of counts. A read error may explain this, as a much larger clone is one base away. The conserved phenylalanine or tryptophan normally closing the CDR3 is absent here, so this likely arose from a read error. V and J are TRBV24-1 and TRBJ2-1; 10 bases match TRBD2. This CDR3 region has 17 residues. J was trimmed by 5 bases and V by 3 bases; bases with no gene match: 9. Germline V gene data show CDR1 as KGHDR and CDR2 as SFDVKD. The CDR3 here is CATSDPGPSGGHNEQFL. The CDR3 nucleotides are TGTGCCACCAGTGATCCGGGACCTAGCGGGGGCCACAATGAGCAGTTCCTC.